These 20 T cell receptor beta chains came from one sample sequenced in a study of T cell responses to AZD1222 COVID-19 vaccine. Assay used: immunoSEQ multiplex PCR; TCRdb lists only in-frame clones, some missing. The repertoire consists of 100,000 to 150,000 clones, with 91% occurring once and the leading ten covering 2.8%. The source material was peripheral blood, sampled on day 0 of AZD1222 vaccination. The origin of the receptors is an adult in good health.

Ten or more counts support this clone. V gene TRBV2 combines with J gene TRBJ1-1, with D unclear. CDR1 and CDR2 from the germline V gene are SNHLY and FYNNEI. Trimming took 4 bases from V and 2 from J, leaving 8 bases between them. CDR3 length: 13 residues. CDR3 DNA: TGTGCCAGCAGTGTGTCCACCAACACTGAAGCTTTCTTT. This translates into CASSVSTNTEAFF. The variable domain in full, completed from reference TRBV2 and TRBJ1-1, reads EPEVTQTPSHQVTQMGQEVILRCVPISNHLYFYWYRQILGQKVEFLVSFYNNEISEKSEIFDDQFSVERPDGSNFTLKIRSTKLEDSAMYFCASSVSTNTEAFFGQGTRLTVV.

This chain uses TRBV5-1 with TRBJ1-3, with TRBD1 as a possible D gene (6 bases). The CDR3 is 13 residues long. The ends were cut back, 7 bases at V and 2 bases at J, with 10 bases in the middle. Germline V gene data show CDR1 as SGHRS and CDR2 as YFSETQ. In DNA, the CDR3 is TGCGCCAGCGGGACACTTACTGGAAACACCATATATTTT. Protein product: CASGTLTGNTIYF.

This clone was observed once. V and J are TRBV4-1 and TRBJ2-7; 12 bases are shared with TRBD1. This CDR3 has 16 residues. Per germline, CDR1 MGHRA and CDR2 YSYEKL. The trim removed 0 bases at V and 3 bases at J, leaving 3 bases unmatched. CDR3 residues: CASSQEGTGGIYEQYF. The CDR3 DNA is TGCGCCAGCAGCCAAGAAGGGACAGGGGGCATCTACGAGCAGTACTTC.

This clone was found a few times. V gene TRBV3-1 (or the pseudogene TRBV3-2) combines with J gene TRBJ1-2; D is ambiguous. This CDR3 has 13 residues. Per germline, CDR1 LGHDT and CDR2 YNNKEL (reference sequence). Trimming took off 2 bases at V and 8 bases at J, with 12 bases between the two ends. The CDR3 here is CASSQPSSGGYTF. Written as DNA, the CDR3 is TGTGCCAGCAGCCAACCCTCGTCGGGGGGCTACACCTTC.

V and J are TRBV15 and TRBJ1-2; no clear D gene. Trimming stripped 1 base from V and 4 bases from J, with 10 bases between. The CDR3 covers 14 residues. Germline V CDR1 and CDR2: LNHNV, YYDKDF (reference sequence). The CDR3, as DNA: TGTGCCACCAGCAGAGCTGCGGGGAGCTATGGCTACACCTTC. Translation: CATSRAAGSYGYTF.

The chain has TRBV25-1 and TRBJ2-1, with a weak D call TRBD1 (6 bases). The CDR3 consists of 12 residues. Germline lookup yields CDR1 MGHDK and CDR2 SYGVNS. V was trimmed by 2 bases and J by 10 bases, leaving 9 bases between them. This CDR3 reads CASSELGTEQFF. For the CDR3, the DNA is TGTGCCAGCAGTGAACTAGGGACAGAGCAGTTCTTC.

The rearrangement joins TRBV5-4 to TRBJ1-6; unclear D gene. Germline V gene sequence: CDR1 SGHNT, CDR2 YYREEE (reference sequence). This CDR3 comprises 15 residues. V lost 1 base to trimming and J lost 8 bases, with 13 bases between them. The CDR3 nucleotides read TGTGCCAGCAGCTTGAATCGGGGTACGGATTCACCCCTCCACTTT. It yields the protein CASSLNRGTDSPLHF.

CDR3 in amino acids: CASSYFAGDKNIQYF. In DNA form, the CDR3 reads TGTGCCAGCAGTTACTTCGCAGGAGACAAAAACATTCAGTACTTC. The chain has TRBV6-2 or TRBV6-3 and TRBJ2-4; D gene unclear. Germline CDR1 reads MNHEY; CDR2 reads SVGEGT. The CDR3 has 15 residues. V dropped 1 base and J dropped 3 bases, with 10 bases sitting between them.

This rearrangement joins TRBV10-3 to TRBJ2-5; D is unclear. Trimming left V 3 bases short and J 10 bases short, with 12 bases between. From germline, CDR1 is ENHRY and CDR2 SYGVKD. The CDR3 has 12 residues. The CDR3 bases are TGTGCCATCAGTGACTCCGGCCCGAGCCAGTACTTC. It yields the protein CAISDSGPSQYF.

This chain connects TRBV24-1 to TRBJ2-1, with 10 positions matching TRBD1. CDR1 and CDR2 from the germline V gene are KGHDR and SFDVKD. This CDR3 has 17 residues. J gave up 7 bases and V 0 bases, and 8 bases lay outside the gene matches. The CDR3 loop reads CATSDLTGTGVINEQFF. DNA for the CDR3: TGTGCCACCAGTGATTTGACCGGGACAGGGGTGATTAATGAGCAGTTCTTC.

This clone was seen a handful of times. The chain joins TRBV27 to TRBJ1-2, with D hard to call. CDR1 is MNHEY, CDR2 SMNVEV, per germline (reference sequence). V was cut by 2 bases and J by 8 bases, with 12 bases left in between. CDR3 length: 13 residues. The DNA for the CDR3 is TGTGCCAGCAGTTTAACACAGCTGGGAGGCTACACCTTC. Translation gives CASSLTQLGGYTF.

The CDR3 sequence: CASSLAGTALNEKLFF. The CDR3 coding sequence is TGTGCCAGCAGCTTGGCAGGGACAGCGCTTAATGAAAAACTGTTTTTT. J is TRBJ1-4 and V is TRBV7-9; 7 nucleotides match TRBD1. The CDR3 consists of 16 residues. Germline loops: CDR1 SEHNR, CDR2 FQNEAQ (reference sequence). The J segment lost 4 bases and the V segment lost 3 bases, leaving 8 bases of the junction unmatched.

The CDR3, as DNA: TGTGCCACCAGCAGACCCTCTAGCGGGAGTTACAATGAGCAGTTCTTC. Residues: CATSRPSSGSYNEQFF. The V gene is TRBV15, the J gene TRBJ2-1; 10 bases match TRBD2. This CDR3 region has 16 residues. Germline CDR1 and CDR2: LNHNV and YYDKDF (reference sequence). J was trimmed by 4 bases and V by 2 bases; bases with no gene match: 5.

J is TRBJ1-2 and V is TRBV12-3 or TRBV12-4; D is uncertain. The CDR3 totals 13 residues. V was clipped by 3 bases and J by 4 bases, with 9 bases between them. CDR3 in amino acids: CASSLWPLYGYTF. The CDR3 bases are TGTGCCAGCAGTTTGTGGCCTCTCTATGGCTACACCTTC.

The CDR3 nucleotides are TGCGCCAGCAGCCAAACTAGCGGGAGGGCCAGGAGCAATGAGCAGTTCTTC. It yields the protein CASSQTSGRARSNEQFF. The chain recombines TRBV4-1 with TRBJ2-1, with TRBD2 identical over 13 bases. The CDR3 loop spans 17 amino acids. The germline V gene encodes CDR1 MGHRA and CDR2 YSYEKL. The trim removed 2 bases at V and 6 bases at J, leaving 7 bases unmatched.

The genes are TRBV7-9 and TRBJ2-3; TRBD2 matches at 8 bases. Trimming at V came to 0 bases and at J to 7 bases, leaving 9 bases not matched to a gene. This CDR3 has 16 residues. CDR1 is SEHNR and CDR2 is FQNEAQ in the germline V gene (reference sequence). The CDR3 DNA reads as TGTGCCAGCAGCTTAGCAATAGCGGGATTACCTAATACGCAGTATTTT. As protein: CASSLAIAGLPNTQYF.

The genes are TRBV27 and TRBJ2-1, with D possibly TRBD2 on 5 matching bases. V was cut by 2 bases and J by 10 bases, with 12 bases left in between. Germline V gene lookup returns CDR1 MNHEY and CDR2 SMNVEV (reference sequence). This CDR3 has 13 amino acids. The DNA for the CDR3 is TGTGCCAGCAGTTTAGGCACTAGGCAAGAGCAGTTCTTC. Translation: CASSLGTRQEQFF.

The gene calls are TRBV5-1 and TRBJ1-1; the D gene is possibly TRBD1 (6 bases). V was cut by 4 bases and J by 1 base, with 14 bases left in between. CDR1 is SGHRS and CDR2 is YFSETQ in the germline V gene. This CDR3 region has 15 residues. CDR3 loop: CASSLGGAANTEAFF. CDR3 DNA: TGCGCCAGCAGCCTCGGGGGGGCTGCGAACACTGAAGCTTTCTTT.

This rearrangement joins TRBV6-2 or TRBV6-3 to TRBJ2-1, with TRBD2 identical over 7 bases. The CDR3 covers 16 residues. V was clipped by 1 base and J by 10 bases; unmatched bases: 13. Germline assignment: CDR1 MNHEY and CDR2 SVGEGT. The CDR3, as DNA: TGTGCCAGCAGTTACTTTACTAGCGCCCAAGGGGAGGAGCAGTTCTTC. It is translated as CASSYFTSAQGEEQFF.

This clone was recorded once. The CDR3 DNA is TGCGCCAGCAGCCCCGGGGCAGGGGGCAGGAACGGGGAGCTGTTTTTT. It codes for CASSPGAGGRNGELFF. This rearrangement joins TRBV5-1 to TRBJ2-2; TRBD1 matches at 8 bases. Trimming cost V 4 bases and J 7 bases; bases outside gene matches: 12. The CDR3 covers 16 residues. Germline V gene data show CDR1 as SGHRS and CDR2 as YFSETQ.